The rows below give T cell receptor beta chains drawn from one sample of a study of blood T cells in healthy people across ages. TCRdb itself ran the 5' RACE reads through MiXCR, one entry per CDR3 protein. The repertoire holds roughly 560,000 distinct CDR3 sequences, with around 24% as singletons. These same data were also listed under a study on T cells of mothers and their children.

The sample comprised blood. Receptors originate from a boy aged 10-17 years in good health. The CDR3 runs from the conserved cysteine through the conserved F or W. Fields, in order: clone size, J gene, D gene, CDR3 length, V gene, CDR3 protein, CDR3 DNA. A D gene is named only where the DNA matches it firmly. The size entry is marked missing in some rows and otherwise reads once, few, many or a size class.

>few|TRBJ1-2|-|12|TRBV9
CASSAANYGYTF
TGTGCCAGCAGCGCCGCGAACTATGGCTACACCTTC
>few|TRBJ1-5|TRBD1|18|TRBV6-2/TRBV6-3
CASRPGQASRWGNQPQHF
TGTGCCAGCAGGCCGGGACAGGCTTCACGTTGGGGCAATCAGCCCCAGCATTTT
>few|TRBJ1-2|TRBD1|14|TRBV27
CASSSRQGDYGYTF
TGTGCCAGCAGTTCACGACAGGGGGACTATGGCTACACCTTC
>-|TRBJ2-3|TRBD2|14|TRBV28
CASTGTSLTDTQYF
TGTGCCAGCACGGGGACTAGTTTGACAGATACGCAGTATTTT
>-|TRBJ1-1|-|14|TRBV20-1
CSATKMGRDTEAFF
TGCAGTGCTACTAAAATGGGAAGGGACACTGAAGCTTTCTTT
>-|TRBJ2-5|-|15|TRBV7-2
CASSLVPSNGETQYF
TGTGCCAGCAGCTTAGTACCCAGTAATGGGGAGACCCAGTACTTC
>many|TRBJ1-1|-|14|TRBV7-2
CASSLVGGETEAFF
TGTGCCAGCAGCTTAGTTGGGGGGGAGACTGAAGCTTTCTTT
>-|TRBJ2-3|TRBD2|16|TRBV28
CASSPHGRGRTDTQYF
TGTGCCAGCAGTCCTCATGGGCGGGGGAGGACAGATACGCAGTATTTT
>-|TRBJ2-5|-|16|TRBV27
CASSLSSGVLGHEQYF
TGTGCCAGCAGTTTATCGTCGGGGGTGTTGGGCCATGAGCAGTACTTC
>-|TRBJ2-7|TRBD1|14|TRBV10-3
CAISPGTVSHEQYF
TGTGCCATCAGCCCAGGGACAGTGAGTCACGAGCAGTACTTC
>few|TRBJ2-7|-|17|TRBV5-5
CASSLGRLLGHFYEQYF
TGTGCCAGCAGCTTGGGTAGACTGTTGGGACACTTCTACGAGCAGTACTTC
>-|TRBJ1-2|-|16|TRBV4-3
CASSQEADGGRSGYTF
TGCGCCAGCAGCCAAGAGGCGGACGGGGGACGGTCTGGCTACACCTTC
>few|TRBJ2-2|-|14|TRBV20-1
CSAREVGNTGELFF
TGCAGTGCTAGAGAAGTCGGGAACACCGGGGAGCTGTTTTTT
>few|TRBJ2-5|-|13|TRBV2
CASSEGVGESQYF
TGTGCCAGCAGTGAAGGCGTTGGGGAATCCCAGTACTTC
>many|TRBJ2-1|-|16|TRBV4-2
CASSQDVQGSYNEQFF
TGTGCCAGCAGCCAAGATGTACAAGGCTCCTACAATGAGCAGTTCTTC
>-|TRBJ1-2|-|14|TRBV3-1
CASRRKGGVDGYTF
TGTGCCAGCAGACGGAAAGGAGGCGTTGATGGCTACACCTTC
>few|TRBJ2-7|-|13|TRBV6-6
CASSFPDPYEQYF
TGTGCCAGCAGTTTCCCCGACCCTTACGAGCAGTACTTC